The 17 T cell receptor beta chains below were found in one sample sequenced in a study of OX40 agonist ivuxolimab in advanced cancers. Profiling relied on immunoSEQ multiplex PCR, and the TCRdb table lists in-frame clones only, not all of them. The sample lists 74,000 or so clones, approximately 85% occurring once. The sample consisted of CD4+ or CD8+ T cells sorted from blood, taken in a trial of the OX40 agonist ivuxolimab. These receptors all come from an adult with an advanced solid tumor such as melanoma, head and neck, liver or kidney cancer.

The rearrangement joins TRBV7-2 to TRBJ2-5; D assignment may be TRBD1 or TRBD2 (7 bases each). Germline V gives CDR1 SGHTA, CDR2 FQGNSA. The CDR3 spans 18 residues. Trimming shortened V by 5 bases and J by 4 bases, and 26 bases separated the two germline ends. In nucleotides, the CDR3 is TGTGCCAGCAGCCTCACGTCCCTAGCGGCTCCAGGGGGAGAGACCCAGTACTTC. It translates to CASSLTSLAAPGGETQYF.

The chain employs TRBV9 and TRBJ1-6; D not certain. Trimming removed 4 bases from V and 18 bases from J, with 11 bases in between. There are 10 residues in the CDR3. From germline, CDR1 is SGDLS and CDR2 YYNGEE. CDR3 DNA sequence: TGTGCCAGCAGCTCAACGAGTTCCCACTTT. Protein: CASSSTSSHF.

This clone was detected once. The chain combines TRBV7-9 with TRBJ1-2, with 7 positions matching TRBD1. CDR1 SEHNR and CDR2 FQNEAQ come from the germline V gene (reference sequence). The CDR3 sequence is 14 residues long. V trimming: 5 bases; J trimming: 4 bases; junction bases outside the gene matches: 7. The CDR3 region has the DNA TGTGCCAGCAGCACAGACAGGGCAGCCTATGGCTACACCTTC. This gives the protein CASSTDRAAYGYTF.

The chain joins TRBV6-5 to TRBJ2-7; a weak D match, TRBD2 (6 bases). The CDR3 covers 14 residues. V lost 2 bases, J lost 6 bases, and 14 bases lay in between. The V gene's germline CDR1 is MNHEY and CDR2 SVGAGI. Here the CDR3 DNA reads TGTGCCAGCAGTTACCGGGAGTCCCCCAGCGAGCAGTACTTC. This gives the protein CASSYRESPSEQYF.

This chain joins TRBV5-1 and TRBJ1-2, with a weak D call TRBD1 (6 bases). Trimming took 0 bases from V and 7 from J, leaving 19 bases between them. Germline lookup yields CDR1 SGHRS and CDR2 YFSETQ. The CDR3 extends over 16 amino acids. The CDR3 DNA is TGCGCCAGCAGCTTGGATCCCCGCAGGGGTTCTTCTGGCTACACCTTC. Amino acids: CASSLDPRRGSSGYTF.

The genes are TRBV14 and TRBJ2-7; TRBD1 matches 7 bases. Germline V gene sequence: CDR1 SGHDN, CDR2 FVKESK. The CDR3 loop spans 12 amino acids. Trimming cost V 4 bases and J 6 bases; bases outside gene matches: 3. For the CDR3, the DNA is TGTGCCAGCAGCCTACAGGGGCCCGAGCAGTACTTC. It is translated as CASSLQGPEQYF.

The chain carries TRBV5-4 and TRBJ2-7, with 7 bases aligning to TRBD1. The CDR3 runs 16 residues. Losses at the gene ends were 0 bases for V and 3 bases for J; bases not matched to a gene: 9. Germline V gene lookup returns CDR1 SGHNT and CDR2 YYREEE (reference sequence). The CDR3 DNA reads as TGTGCCAGCAGCTTGGCCCTGACAGGGATCTACTACGAGCAGTACTTC. Protein product: CASSLALTGIYYEQYF.

The chain joins TRBV6-5 to TRBJ2-3; weak D call: TRBD1 (6 bases). V was trimmed by 8 bases and J by 2 bases, leaving 11 bases between them. The CDR3 extends over 13 amino acids. Germline loops: CDR1 MNHEY, CDR2 SVGAGI. CDR3 sequence: CASYQGYTDTQYF. The CDR3 bases are TGTGCCAGCTATCAGGGGTACACAGATACGCAGTATTTT.

The chain uses TRBV18 and TRBJ2-7, with a tentative D call TRBD2 (5 bases). V lost 2 bases and J 2 bases, leaving 16 bases between the germline ends. CDR1 is KGHSH and CDR2 is LQKENI in the germline V gene. The CDR3 covers 16 residues. The CDR3 DNA sequence: TGTGCCAGCTCACCAACAGCCGGGGTCAGCACCTACGAGCAGTACTTC. Protein: CASSPTAGVSTYEQYF.

The chain combines TRBV30 with TRBJ2-3, with 8 nucleotides matching TRBD2. V lost 4 bases and J lost 3; bases outside the gene matches: 21. The CDR3 sequence is 19 residues long. Germline-derived CDR1 and CDR2 are GTSNPN and SVGIG (reference sequence). The DNA for the CDR3 is TGTGCCTGGACTGTCCCAGGAATTTGGAGCGGGGGAGGGACAGATACGCAGTATTTT. Translating it yields CAWTVPGIWSGGGTDTQYF.

The chain uses TRBV7-3 and TRBJ1-2; weak D call: TRBD1 (5 bases). Germline CDR1 SGHTA, CDR2 FQGTGA. Trimming took off 2 bases at V and 6 bases at J, with 19 bases between the two ends. This CDR3 is built from 16 residues. The DNA of the CDR3 is TGTGCCAGCAGCTTAGCCGGGGACGCCTATGGTAATGGCTACACCTTC. The encoded protein is CASSLAGDAYGNGYTF. Complete variable domain (other parts from reference TRBV7-3 and TRBJ1-2): GAGVSQTPSNKVTEKGKYVELRCDPISGHTALYWYRQSLGQGPEFLIYFQGTGAADDSGLPNDRFFAVRPEGSVSTLKIQRTERGDSAVYLCASSLAGDAYGNGYTFGSGTRLTVV.

The V call is TRBV4-3, the J call TRBJ1-1; possible D gene TRBD1, 5 bases. V gave up 0 bases and J gave up 4 bases, with 9 bases separating them. The V gene's germline CDR1 is LGHNA and CDR2 YSLEER. The CDR3 is made up of 14 amino acids. The CDR3 region has the DNA TGCGCCAGCAGCCAAGATCCAGGGATCACTGAAGCTTTCTTT. Its translation: CASSQDPGITEAFF.

The V call is TRBV7-2, the J call TRBJ2-1, with no clear D. The CDR3 is 13 amino acids. Deletions cut 1 base from V and 13 bases from J, with 14 bases between. Per germline, CDR1 SGHTA and CDR2 FQGNSA. Here the CDR3 DNA reads TGTGCCAGCAGCTTAGGCTACCAGTATGGTCAGTTCTTC. Protein: CASSLGYQYGQFF. The full variable domain, rest sourced from reference TRBV7-2 and TRBJ2-1, is GAGVSQSPSNKVTEKGKDVELRCDPISGHTALYWYRQSLGQGLEFLIYFQGNSAPDKSGLPSDRFSAERTGGSVSTLTIQRTQQEDSAVYLCASSLGYQYGQFFGPGTRLTVL.

The CDR3 loop reads CASREQENEQFF. DNA of the CDR3: TGTGCCAGCAGAGAACAGGAGAATGAGCAGTTCTTC. The rearrangement uses TRBV2 and TRBJ2-1, with D maybe TRBD1 (5 bases). Germline assignment: CDR1 SNHLY and CDR2 FYNNEI. V shed 6 bases and J shed 7 bases, with 10 bases lying between them. The CDR3 has 12 residues. The full variable domain, in which reference TRBV2 and TRBJ2-1 provide the parts outside the CDR3, is EPEVTQTPSHQVTQMGQEVILRCVPISNHLYFYWYRQILGQKVEFLVSFYNNEISEKSEIFDDQFSVERPDGSNFTLKIRSTKLEDSAMYFCASREQENEQFFGPGTRLTVL.

The gene calls are TRBV5-8 and TRBJ1-5; D is undetermined. The length of the CDR3 is 13 residues. In germline, CDR1 is SGHTS, CDR2 YDEGEE. V was cut by 1 base and J by 7 bases, with 9 bases left in between. The CDR3, as DNA: TGTGCCAGCAGCTTGCAGGCGGGCCAGCCCCAGCATTTT. This encodes CASSLQAGQPQHF.

This chain links TRBV7-9 with TRBJ2-3, with TRBD2 matching over 9 bases. The V segment lost 3 bases and the J segment 7 bases; nucleotides outside the gene matches: 17. This CDR3 region has 18 residues. CDR1 is SEHNR and CDR2 is FQNEAQ in the germline V gene (reference sequence). The CDR3 reads CASSFRAGGRAEDNTQYF. CDR3 sequence (DNA): TGTGCCAGCAGCTTCAGAGCAGGCGGGAGGGCCGAGGACAATACGCAGTATTTT.

The chain recombines TRBV5-1 with TRBJ1-4; unclear D gene. Germline CDR1 and CDR2: SGHRS and YFSETQ. This CDR3 spans 13 amino acids. V gave up 4 bases and J gave up 7 bases, with 11 bases separating them. The CDR3 protein is CASSRRAGEKLFF. Here the CDR3 DNA reads TGCGCCAGCAGCCGTCGGGCTGGTGAAAAACTGTTTTTT.